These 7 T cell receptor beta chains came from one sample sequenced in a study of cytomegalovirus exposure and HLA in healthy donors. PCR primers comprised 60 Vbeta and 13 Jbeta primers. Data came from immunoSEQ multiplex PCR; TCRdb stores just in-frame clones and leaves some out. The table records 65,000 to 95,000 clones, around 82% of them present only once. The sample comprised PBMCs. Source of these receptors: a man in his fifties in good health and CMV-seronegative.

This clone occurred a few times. The DNA for the CDR3 is TGCGCCAGCAGCTTGGCCGGTCAGCGGGGGGCGAAGGAGCAGTACTTC. Translation gives CASSLAGQRGAKEQYF. The gene calls are TRBV5-1 and TRBJ2-7; 9 bases are a match to TRBD2. The CDR3 is 16 residues long. The junction had 11 bases not matched to a gene; V was cut back by 0 bases and J by 7 bases. Germline CDR1 SGHRS, CDR2 YFSETQ. The complete variable domain, with remaining parts taken from reference TRBV5-1 and TRBJ2-7, reads KAGVTQTPRYLIKTRGQQVTLSCSPISGHRSVSWYQQTPGQGLQFLFEYFSETQRNKGNFPGRFSGRQFSNSRSEMNVSTLELGDSALYLCASSLAGQRGAKEQYFGPGTRLTVT.

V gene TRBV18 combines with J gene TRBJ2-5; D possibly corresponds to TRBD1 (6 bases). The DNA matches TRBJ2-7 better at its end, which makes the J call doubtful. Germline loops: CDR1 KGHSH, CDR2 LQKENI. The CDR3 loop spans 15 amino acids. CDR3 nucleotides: TGTGCCAGCTCACCAGAGGGGGAGAGGTCCTACGAGCAGTACTTC. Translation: CASSPEGERSYEQYF.

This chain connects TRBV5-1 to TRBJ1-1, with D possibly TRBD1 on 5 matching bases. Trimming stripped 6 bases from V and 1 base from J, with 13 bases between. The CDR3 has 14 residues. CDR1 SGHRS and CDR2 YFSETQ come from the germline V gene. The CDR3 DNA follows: TGCGCCAGCAAGGGACGGCGGGGGAACACTGAAGCTTTCTTT. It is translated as CASKGRRGNTEAFF.

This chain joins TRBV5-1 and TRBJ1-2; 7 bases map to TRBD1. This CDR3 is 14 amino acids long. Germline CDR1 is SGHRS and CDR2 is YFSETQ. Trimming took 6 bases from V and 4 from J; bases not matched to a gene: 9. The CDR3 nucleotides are TGCGCCAGCAAAGCAGGGGGTGTCTCCTATGGCTACACCTTC. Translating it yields CASKAGGVSYGYTF.

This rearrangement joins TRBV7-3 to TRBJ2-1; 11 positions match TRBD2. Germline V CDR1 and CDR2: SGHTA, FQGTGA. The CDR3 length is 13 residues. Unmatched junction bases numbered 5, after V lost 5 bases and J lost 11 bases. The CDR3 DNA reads TGTGCCAGCAGCGATCGACTAGCGGGGAAGCAGTTCTTC. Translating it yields CASSDRLAGKQFF.

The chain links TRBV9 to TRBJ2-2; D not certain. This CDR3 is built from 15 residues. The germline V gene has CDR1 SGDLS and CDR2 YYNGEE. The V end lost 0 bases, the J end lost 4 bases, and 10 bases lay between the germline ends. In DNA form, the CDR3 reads TGTGCCAGCAGCGTAGATATTAGCCTCACCGGGGAGCTGTTTTTT. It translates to CASSVDISLTGELFF.

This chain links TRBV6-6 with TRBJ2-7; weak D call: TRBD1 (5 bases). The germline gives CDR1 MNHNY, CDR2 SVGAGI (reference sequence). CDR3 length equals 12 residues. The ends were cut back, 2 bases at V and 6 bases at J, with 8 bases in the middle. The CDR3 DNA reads TGTGCCAGCAGTTACGACAGAACCGAGCAGTACTTC. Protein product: CASSYDRTEQYF.